The 17 T cell receptor beta chains reported below all come from one sample, sequenced in a study of shared clonotypes between healthy human individuals. TCRdb's copy holds only in-frame clones and misses some; the assay was immunoSEQ multiplex PCR. In the table there are roughly 500,000 clones, 95% to 97% of which are singletons. Material for sequencing was naive CD4+ T cells sorted from blood. Indicated subset: CD45RA+ positively selected. All receptors derive from a woman in her twenties or thirties in good health.

The chain uses TRBV10-3 and TRBJ2-3, with D possibly being TRBD1 or TRBD2 (6 bases each). With 4 bases removed from V and 2 bases from J, the gap between germline ends came to 13 bases. Germline-derived CDR1 and CDR2 are ENHRY and SYGVKD. The CDR3 covers 15 residues. CDR3 bases: TGTGCCATCAGTGTTCTGGGGGGCAACACAGATACGCAGTATTTT. Residues: CAISVLGGNTDTQYF.

This clone showed up just a few times. No conserved phenylalanine or tryptophan is present at the end of the CDR3, so a read error is the likely explanation. The DNA is omitted, as the CDR3 cannot be located on it reliably, and the CDR3 follows TCRdb's listing. The CDR3 sequence is CSARALGHPLV. The chain recombines TRBV20-1 with TRBJ1-4; the table names TRBD1, a call not compared with the DNA. Including both end residues, the CDR3 is 11 amino acids long. Germline CDR1 and CDR2: DFQATT and SNEGSKA (reference sequence).

V usage is TRBV5-1 and J usage is TRBJ2-1; 7 positions match TRBD1. Trimming took 4 bases from V and 4 from J; bases not matched to a gene: 8. The CDR3 covers 15 residues. Germline CDR1 SGHRS, CDR2 YFSETQ. CDR3 residues: CASSVPGQIYNEQFF. DNA of the CDR3: TGCGCCAGCAGCGTACCGGGACAGATTTACAATGAGCAGTTCTTC.

The genes are TRBV9 and TRBJ1-4; possible D gene TRBD1, 6 bases. The V gene lost 1 base and the J gene lost 5 bases, with 15 bases spanning the gap. The CDR3 covers 16 residues. Germline lookup yields CDR1 SGDLS and CDR2 YYNGEE. The CDR3 sequence: CASSVTGGHGNEKLFF. The CDR3 nucleotides read TGTGCCAGCAGCGTAACCGGGGGACATGGGAATGAAAAACTGTTTTTT.

CDR3 nucleotides: TGTGCCAGCAGCTTGTGGGCGTTTGGGAACACTGAAGCTTTCTTT. Amino acids: CASSLWAFGNTEAFF. The J gene is TRBJ1-1, the V gene TRBV11-2; D uncertain. CDR1 and CDR2 from the germline V gene are SGHAT and FQNNGV. CDR3 length: 15 residues. V lost 3 bases and J lost 1, with 12 bases in between.

The chain uses TRBV6-6 and TRBJ2-2, with TRBD2 as a possible D gene (5 bases). The CDR3 has 13 residues. Per the germline V gene, CDR1 is MNHNY and CDR2 is SVGAGI (reference sequence). Trimming shortened V by 6 bases and J by 4 bases, and 9 bases separated the two germline ends. DNA for the CDR3: TGTGCCAGCAGCCCTACTAGCACCGGGGAGCTGTTTTTT. Translation: CASSPTSTGELFF.

V gene TRBV5-8 combines with J gene TRBJ1-5, with D tentatively TRBD1 (6 bases). V lost 4 bases to trimming and J lost 1 base, with 15 bases between them. Germline CDR1 is SGHTS and CDR2 is YDEGEE. The CDR3 spans 16 residues. CDR3 in DNA: TGTGCCAGCAGCCCCGGACAGTTTACGAGCAATCAGCCCCAGCATTTT. Its translation is CASSPGQFTSNQPQHF. Full variable domain (outside the CDR3, taken from reference TRBV5-8 and TRBJ1-5): EAGVTQSPTHLIKTRGQQATLRCSPISGHTSVYWYQQALGLGLQFLLWYDEGEERNRGNFPPRFSGRQFPNYSSELNVNALELEDSALYLCASSPGQFTSNQPQHFGDGTRLSIL.

V usage is TRBV5-1 and J usage is TRBJ2-2; maybe TRBD2 (5 bases). V dropped 4 bases and J dropped 6 bases, with 19 bases sitting between them. CDR3 size: 16 residues. The germline V gene encodes CDR1 SGHRS and CDR2 YFSETQ. In DNA form, the CDR3 reads TGCGCCAGCAGCCCGCTTTTACTAGTCGTCTCCGGGGAGCTGTTTTTT. Its protein product is CASSPLLLVVSGELFF. Combining the CDR3 with reference TRBV5-1 and TRBJ2-2 gives the whole variable domain KAGVTQTPRYLIKTRGQQVTLSCSPISGHRSVSWYQQTPGQGLQFLFEYFSETQRNKGNFPGRFSGRQFSNSRSEMNVSTLELGDSALYLCASSPLLLVVSGELFFGEGSRLTVL.

The chain couples TRBV19 to TRBJ2-5; D is uncertain. Trimming stripped 2 bases from V and 4 bases from J, with 14 bases between. CDR1 and CDR2 (germline): LNHDA, SQIVND (reference sequence). The CDR3 spans 15 residues. CDR3 in amino acids: CASSISTTGRETQYF. The CDR3 DNA is TGTGCCAGTAGTATATCTACGACGGGCCGAGAGACCCAGTACTTC.

The rearrangement links TRBV28 to TRBJ2-7; a weak D match, TRBD2 (6 bases). Trimming shortened V by 8 bases and J by 6 bases, and 20 bases separated the two germline ends. Germline lookup yields CDR1 MDHEN and CDR2 SYDVKM. The CDR3 has 14 residues. The CDR3 reads CASGIRGTTIEQYF. The CDR3 coding sequence is TGTGCCAGCGGGATCCGGGGGACCACCATCGAGCAGTACTTC.

This clone was counted once. This rearrangement joins TRBV5-1 to TRBJ1-5; D gene ambiguous. The CDR3 has 13 amino acids. The germline gives CDR1 SGHRS, CDR2 YFSETQ. V lost 0 bases, J lost 3 bases, and 4 bases lay in between. CDR3 amino acids: CASSLAANQPQHF. In DNA, the CDR3 is TGCGCCAGCAGCTTGGCCGCCAATCAGCCCCAGCATTTT.

The chain employs TRBV5-5 and TRBJ2-2, with D hard to call. CDR1 is SGHKS and CDR2 is YYEKEE in the germline V gene (reference sequence). Trimming removed 4 bases at V and 7 bases at J, with 8 bases between. This CDR3 spans 12 amino acids. CDR3 in DNA: TGTGCCAGCAGCAGGGTAGTCGGGGAGCTGTTTTTT. The encoded protein is CASSRVVGELFF.

V gene TRBV5-1 combines with J gene TRBJ2-3; D not resolved. Trimming stripped 2 bases from V and 4 bases from J, with 11 bases between. The CDR3 is made up of 14 amino acids. Germline V gene data show CDR1 as SGHRS and CDR2 as YFSETQ. The CDR3: CASSFRSAPDTQYF. The CDR3 DNA sequence: TGCGCCAGCAGCTTTCGGAGCGCACCAGATACGCAGTATTTT.

For this clone: An end of the junction does not agree with germline; a read error may underlie this. The chain couples TRBV5-1 to TRBJ1-1; D might be TRBD1 (5 bases). The CDR3 runs 14 residues. The germline V gene encodes CDR1 SGHRS and CDR2 YFSETQ. This CDR3 is CASSWGTRQSAWVF. Written as DNA, the CDR3 is TGCGCCAGCAGCTGGGGGACGCGGCAGAGCGCTTGGGTGTTT.

CDR3 sequence reads: CASSPDREGEKLFF. In DNA form, the CDR3 reads TGCGCCAGCAGCCCGGACAGGGAGGGCGAAAAACTGTTTTTT. This chain links TRBV5-1 with TRBJ1-4; 8 nucleotides agree with TRBD1. This CDR3 spans 14 amino acids. V shed 4 bases and J 8 bases; nucleotides not matched to a gene: 7. Per the germline V gene, CDR1 is SGHRS and CDR2 is YFSETQ. The full variable domain, in which reference TRBV5-1 and TRBJ1-4 provide the parts outside the CDR3, is KAGVTQTPRYLIKTRGQQVTLSCSPISGHRSVSWYQQTPGQGLQFLFEYFSETQRNKGNFPGRFSGRQFSNSRSEMNVSTLELGDSALYLCASSPDREGEKLFFGSGTQLSVL.

This clone was observed once. The CDR3 sequence: CASSDVQGIYTEAFF. For the CDR3, the DNA is TGTGCCAGCAGCGACGTACAGGGGATATACACTGAAGCTTTCTTT. The chain uses TRBV27 and TRBJ1-1, with TRBD1 identical over 7 bases. V lost 6 bases and J lost 3; bases outside the gene matches: 10. The CDR3 has 15 residues. Germline V gene sequence: CDR1 MNHEY, CDR2 SMNVEV (reference sequence).

The chain joins TRBV14 to TRBJ2-3; D possibly corresponds to TRBD1 (5 bases). Germline-derived CDR1 and CDR2 are SGHDN and FVKESK. The CDR3 totals 14 residues. V dropped 4 bases and J dropped 1 base, with 9 bases sitting between them. The CDR3 bases are TGTGCCAGCAGCCGGGGCCGTGGCACAGATACGCAGTATTTT. Residues: CASSRGRGTDTQYF.